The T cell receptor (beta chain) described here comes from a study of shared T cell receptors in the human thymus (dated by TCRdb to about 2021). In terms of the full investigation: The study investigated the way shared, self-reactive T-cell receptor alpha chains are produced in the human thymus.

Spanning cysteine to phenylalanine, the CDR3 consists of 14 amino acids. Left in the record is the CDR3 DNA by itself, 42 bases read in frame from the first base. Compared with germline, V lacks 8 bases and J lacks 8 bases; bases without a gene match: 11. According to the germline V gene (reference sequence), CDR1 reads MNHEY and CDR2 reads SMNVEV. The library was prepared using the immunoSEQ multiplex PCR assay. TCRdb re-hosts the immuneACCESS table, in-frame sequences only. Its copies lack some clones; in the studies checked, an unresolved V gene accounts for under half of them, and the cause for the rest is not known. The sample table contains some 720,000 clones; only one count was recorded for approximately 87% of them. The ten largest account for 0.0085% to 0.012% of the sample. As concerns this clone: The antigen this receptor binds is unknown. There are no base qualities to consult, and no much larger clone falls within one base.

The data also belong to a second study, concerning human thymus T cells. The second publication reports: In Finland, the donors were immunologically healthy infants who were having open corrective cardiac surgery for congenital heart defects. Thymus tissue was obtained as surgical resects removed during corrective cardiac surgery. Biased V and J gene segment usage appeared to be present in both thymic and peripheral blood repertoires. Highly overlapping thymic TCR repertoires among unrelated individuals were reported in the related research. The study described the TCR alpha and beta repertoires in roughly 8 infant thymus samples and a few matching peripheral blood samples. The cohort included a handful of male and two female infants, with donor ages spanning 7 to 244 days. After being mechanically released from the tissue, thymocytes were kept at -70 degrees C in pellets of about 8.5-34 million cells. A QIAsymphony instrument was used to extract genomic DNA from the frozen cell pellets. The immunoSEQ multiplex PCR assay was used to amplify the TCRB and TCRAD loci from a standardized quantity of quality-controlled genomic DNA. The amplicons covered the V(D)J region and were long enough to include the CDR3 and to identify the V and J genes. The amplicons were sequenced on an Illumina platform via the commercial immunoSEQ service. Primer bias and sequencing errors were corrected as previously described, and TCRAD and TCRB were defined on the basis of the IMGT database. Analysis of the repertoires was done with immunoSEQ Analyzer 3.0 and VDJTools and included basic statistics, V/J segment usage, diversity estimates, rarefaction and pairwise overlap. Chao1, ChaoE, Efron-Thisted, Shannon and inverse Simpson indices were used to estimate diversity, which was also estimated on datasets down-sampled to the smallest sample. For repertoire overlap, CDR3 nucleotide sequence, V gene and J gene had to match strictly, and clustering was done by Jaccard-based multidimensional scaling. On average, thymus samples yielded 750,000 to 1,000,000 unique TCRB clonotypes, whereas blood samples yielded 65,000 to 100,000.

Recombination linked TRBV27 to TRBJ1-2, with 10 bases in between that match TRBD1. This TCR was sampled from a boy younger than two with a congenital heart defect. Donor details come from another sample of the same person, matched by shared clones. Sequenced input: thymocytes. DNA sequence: TGTGCCAGCGGGGGGACAGGGGAGTACGGAGGCTACACCTTC. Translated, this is CASGGTGEYGGYTF.